Shown below are 27 T cell receptor beta chains from a single sample sequenced in a study of T cells in localized non-small cell lung cancer. Here immunoSEQ multiplex PCR was the method, and the copy in TCRdb shows in-frame clones only, minus some. The data contain about 24,000 clones, 80% to 95% of them singletons. The sample here was peripheral blood, taken before any cancer treatment. These receptors all come from a man aged 40-75 years with stage III squamous cell lung carcinoma.

The chain couples TRBV28 to TRBJ1-1; no clear D gene. CDR3 size: 13 residues. With 2 bases removed from V and 6 bases from J, the gap between germline ends came to 10 bases. Germline V gives CDR1 MDHEN, CDR2 SYDVKM. The CDR3 sequence is CASSLGPVSEAFF. The CDR3 region has the DNA TGTGCCAGCAGTTTAGGTCCGGTATCTGAAGCTTTCTTT.

This chain connects TRBV5-6 to TRBJ1-6; 8 bases map to TRBD1. Germline assignment: CDR1 SGHDT and CDR2 YYEEEE. This CDR3 has 16 residues. After removal of 1 base from V and 7 bases from J, the junction contained 7 bases not matched to a gene. The CDR3 bases are TGTGCCAGCAGCTTGCGCCCAGGGGGCGTCAATTCACCCCTCCACTTT. It yields the protein CASSLRPGGVNSPLHF.

The rearrangement links TRBV5-4 to TRBJ2-2, with 8 positions matching TRBD2. CDR1 SGHNT and CDR2 YYREEE come from the germline V gene (reference sequence). The CDR3 covers 15 residues. Losses at the gene ends were 4 bases for V and 1 base for J; bases not matched to a gene: 3. CDR3 DNA: TGTGCCAGCAGCAATAGCGGGAAGAACACCGGGGAGCTGTTTTTT. This translates into CASSNSGKNTGELFF.

V gene TRBV2 combines with J gene TRBJ1-5, with D tentatively TRBD1 (5 bases). CDR1 is SNHLY and CDR2 is FYNNEI in the germline V gene. V was trimmed by 5 bases and J by 3 bases, leaving 26 bases between them. The CDR3 spans 19 residues. This CDR3 reads CASSPSPPGGAFTNQPQHF. CDR3 DNA sequence: TGTGCCAGCAGTCCAAGTCCCCCTGGGGGAGCGTTTACCAATCAGCCCCAGCATTTT. The whole variable domain, remainder taken from reference TRBV2 and TRBJ1-5, is EPEVTQTPSHQVTQMGQEVILRCVPISNHLYFYWYRQILGQKVEFLVSFYNNEISEKSEIFDDQFSVERPDGSNFTLKIRSTKLEDSAMYFCASSPSPPGGAFTNQPQHFGDGTRLSIL.

The chain couples TRBV23-1 to TRBJ2-7; 9 bases fit TRBD1. TRBV23-1 counts as an open reading frame of uncertain function. After removal of 4 bases from V and 5 bases from J, the junction contained 9 bases not matched to a gene. This CDR3 region has 15 residues. This CDR3 is CASSLPHRGRNEQYF. The CDR3 DNA follows: TGCGCCAGCAGTCTCCCCCACAGGGGGCGGAACGAGCAGTACTTC.

J is TRBJ1-2 and V is TRBV28; D gene unclear. With 4 bases removed from V and 4 bases from J, the gap between germline ends came to 7 bases. The germline CDR1 and CDR2 sequences are MDHEN and SYDVKM. The CDR3 covers 12 residues. The CDR3 loop is CASSSESYGYTF. The CDR3 DNA reads as TGTGCCAGCAGTTCAGAAAGCTATGGCTACACCTTC.

V usage is TRBV7-2 and J usage is TRBJ1-1; no clear D gene. Germline V lookup: CDR1 SGHTA, CDR2 FQGNSA. The CDR3 is made up of 13 amino acids. V lost 5 bases to trimming and J lost 1 base, with 8 bases between them. CDR3 loop: CASSGPQNTEAFF. The CDR3 coding sequence is TGTGCCAGCAGCGGACCGCAGAACACTGAAGCTTTCTTT.

The chain carries TRBV6-6 and TRBJ2-7; D uncertain. The CDR3 extends over 15 amino acids. Germline V lookup: CDR1 MNHNY, CDR2 SVGAGI (reference sequence). V was clipped by 7 bases and J by 5 bases, with 21 bases between them. In DNA form, the CDR3 reads TGTGCCAGCACCGTGGGTGGCGACATTAGACACGAGCAGTACTTC. Translating gives CASTVGGDIRHEQYF.

The chain recombines TRBV6-1 with TRBJ2-7; no clear D gene. The CDR3 totals 14 residues. Trimming shortened V by 1 base and J by 1 base, and 8 bases separated the two germline ends. Germline CDR1 and CDR2: MNHNS and SASEGT. CDR3 protein: CASSEGGLSYEQYF. The CDR3 nucleotides read TGTGCCAGCAGTGAAGGGGGTTTATCCTACGAGCAGTACTTC.

This clone was counted once. The chain's CDR3 is CASRKGDGTSYEQYF. CDR3 nucleotides: TGTGCCAGCAGGAAGGGGGACGGAACCTCCTACGAGCAGTACTTC. J is TRBJ2-7 and V is TRBV6-4, with D possibly TRBD1 on 6 matching bases. Looked up from germline, CDR1 is MRHNA and CDR2 is SNTAGT. Deletions cut 6 bases from V and 0 bases from J, with 15 bases between. The CDR3 runs to 15 residues.

The chain couples TRBV5-1 to TRBJ1-4; 7 bases fit TRBD1. CDR3 length equals 14 residues. The germline V gene has CDR1 SGHRS and CDR2 YFSETQ. V was clipped by 1 base and J by 7 bases; unmatched bases: 4. DNA for the CDR3: TGCGCCAGCAGCTTGAGCAGGGGGAGTGAAAAACTGTTTTTT. Protein product: CASSLSRGSEKLFF.

The chain uses TRBV19 and TRBJ2-7; D is possibly TRBD1 or TRBD2 (5 bases each). This CDR3 region has 15 residues. Germline loops: CDR1 LNHDA, CDR2 SQIVND (reference sequence). Trimming shortened V by 4 bases and J by 0 bases, and 13 bases separated the two germline ends. DNA for the CDR3: TGTGCCAGTAGTACGTGGGACGGTAGCTCCTACGAGCAGTACTTC. Its translation: CASSTWDGSSYEQYF.

This clone was detected only once. V is TRBV27 and J is TRBJ2-1, with TRBD1 identical over 7 bases. Germline V gene sequence: CDR1 MNHEY, CDR2 SMNVEV (reference sequence). The CDR3 consists of 14 residues. Trimming took 1 base from V and 6 from J; bases not matched to a gene: 3. The CDR3 DNA is TGTGCCAGCAGTTTATTGAAGGGGGCCAATGAGCAGTTCTTC. Protein sequence: CASSLLKGANEQFF.

Comments on this clone: As the CDR3 is not closed by the conserved phenylalanine or tryptophan, this likely results from a read error. The limits of the CDR3 on the DNA are not certain, so only TCRdb's listed CDR3 is given. The chain uses TRBV6-5 and TRBJ2-3; the table's D call, TRBD2, was not checked against the DNA. The CDR3 sequence runs 12 residues, both termini included. Germline CDR1 and CDR2: MNHEY and SVGAGI. The CDR3 protein is CASRHPGTLTPV.

This clone has just a few counts. The chain uses TRBV27 and TRBJ2-6, with 8 bases identical to TRBD1. The CDR3 has 16 residues. Germline-derived CDR1 and CDR2 are MNHEY and SMNVEV (reference sequence). J was trimmed by 0 bases and V by 5 bases; bases with no gene match: 3. This CDR3 reads CASSRGTGSGANVLTF. The DNA for the CDR3 is TGTGCCAGCAGTAGGGGGACAGGCTCTGGGGCCAACGTCCTGACTTTC.

The V and J genes are TRBV28 and TRBJ1-4; D gene unclear. Germline-derived CDR1 and CDR2 are MDHEN and SYDVKM. This CDR3 contains 14 residues. Trimming cost V 11 bases and J 0 bases, with 13 bases left between them. The CDR3 DNA sequence: TGTGCCGCCTCGCGGGGATCAACTAATGAAAAACTGTTTTTT. Protein: CAASRGSTNEKLFF.

This chain connects TRBV7-9 to TRBJ1-3, with TRBD1 matching 7 bases. The CDR3 loop spans 16 amino acids. The J segment lost 2 bases and the V segment lost 1 base, leaving 5 bases of the junction unmatched. Germline assignment: CDR1 SEHNR and CDR2 FQNEAQ (reference sequence). CDR3 bases: TGTGCCAGCAGCTTAGAGGGACAGAAGGCTGGAAACACCATATATTTT. It is translated as CASSLEGQKAGNTIYF.

This clone was counted a single time. The chain couples TRBV2 to TRBJ1-1; 9 bases map to TRBD1. V dropped 7 bases and J dropped 6; count of bases not matched to a gene: 12. The CDR3 has 15 residues. Germline assignment: CDR1 SNHLY and CDR2 FYNNEI. The CDR3 DNA is TGTGCCAGCAATTTGAACAGGGGGCCCGCGGCTGAAGCTTTCTTT. Translating it yields CASNLNRGPAAEAFF.

The chain carries TRBV20-1 and TRBJ1-1; D is unresolved. Trimming pared 8 bases from V and 0 bases from J, leaving 7 bases between. The CDR3 has 11 amino acids. Germline loops: CDR1 DFQATT, CDR2 SNEGSKA (reference sequence). CDR3 amino acids: CSSTVNTEAFF. The DNA for the CDR3 is TGCAGTTCTACAGTGAACACTGAAGCTTTCTTT.

This clone has more than one count but fewer than ten. The chain couples TRBV4-3 to TRBJ2-1; D may be TRBD2 (6 bases). The CDR3 runs to 15 residues. CDR1 and CDR2 from the germline V gene are LGHNA and YSLEER. V lost 1 base to trimming and J lost 1 base, with 8 bases between them. The CDR3 coding sequence is TGCGCCAGCAGCCAAGCGGGAGCTTCCTACAATGAGCAGTTCTTC. This translates into CASSQAGASYNEQFF.

V gene TRBV29-1 combines with J gene TRBJ2-3; 9 nucleotides match TRBD1. The V gene's germline CDR1 is SQVTM and CDR2 ANQGSEA. CDR3 length equals 13 residues. CDR3 amino acids: CSSGTGLTDTQYF. As DNA, the CDR3 is TGCAGTAGTGGGACAGGGCTTACAGATACGCAGTATTTT.

The chain carries TRBV9 and TRBJ2-7; D is unresolved. Germline CDR1 and CDR2: SGDLS and YYNGEE. V dropped 4 bases and J dropped 6 bases, with 17 bases sitting between them. This CDR3 comprises 14 residues. Written as DNA, the CDR3 is TGTGCCAGCAGCCCCATGACTCGGCCCGGCGAGCAGTACTTC. Encoded protein: CASSPMTRPGEQYF. The variable domain in full, completed from reference TRBV9 and TRBJ2-7, reads DSGVTQTPKHLITATGQRVTLRCSPRSGDLSVYWYQQSLDQGLQFLIQYYNGEERAKGNILERFSAQQFPDLHSELNLSSLELGDSALYFCASSPMTRPGEQYFGPGTRLTVT.

This clone was counted between two and nine times. The J gene is TRBJ2-5, the V gene TRBV10-2; weak D call: TRBD2 (5 bases). CDR1 is WSHSY and CDR2 is SAAADI in the germline V gene. Deletions cut 0 bases from V and 5 bases from J, with 10 bases between. CDR3 length: 14 amino acids. The CDR3 spells CASSESGSGETQYF. DNA for the CDR3: TGCGCCAGCAGTGAGTCAGGTTCGGGGGAGACCCAGTACTTC.

The rearrangement joins TRBV5-1 to TRBJ2-7; no clear D gene. CDR3 length: 14 amino acids. Germline-derived CDR1 and CDR2 are SGHRS and YFSETQ. Trimming removed 1 base at V and 0 bases at J, with 8 bases between. In DNA, the CDR3 is TGCGCCAGCAGCTTGTTCACAGCCTCCTACGAGCAGTACTTC. Amino acids: CASSLFTASYEQYF.

The V and J genes are TRBV11-2 and TRBJ2-7; TRBD1 aligns across 7 bases. Germline V gives CDR1 SGHAT, CDR2 FQNNGV. The V and J ends lost 0 bases and 2 bases, in that order; junction bases with no gene match: 4. CDR3 length: 15 amino acids. This chain's CDR3 is CASSLDEGAAYEQYF. DNA of the CDR3: TGTGCCAGCAGCTTAGATGAGGGGGCGGCCTACGAGCAGTACTTC.

The V call is TRBV6-6, the J call TRBJ1-3; no clear D. Germline V gene sequence: CDR1 MNHNY, CDR2 SVGAGI (reference sequence). The length of the CDR3 is 16 residues. V gave up 0 bases and J gave up 2 bases, with 11 bases separating them. The CDR3 DNA sequence: TGTGCCAGCAGTTACTCGAGAAACGGGGCTGGAAACACCATATATTTT. Translation gives CASSYSRNGAGNTIYF.

This chain links TRBV9 with TRBJ2-5, with unresolved D. Looked up from germline, CDR1 is SGDLS and CDR2 is YYNGEE. The CDR3 sequence is 13 residues long. Trimming left V 0 bases short and J 4 bases short, with 7 bases between. The DNA of the CDR3 is TGTGCCAGCAGCGTAGGGGGTAGAGAGACCCAGTACTTC. This encodes CASSVGGRETQYF.